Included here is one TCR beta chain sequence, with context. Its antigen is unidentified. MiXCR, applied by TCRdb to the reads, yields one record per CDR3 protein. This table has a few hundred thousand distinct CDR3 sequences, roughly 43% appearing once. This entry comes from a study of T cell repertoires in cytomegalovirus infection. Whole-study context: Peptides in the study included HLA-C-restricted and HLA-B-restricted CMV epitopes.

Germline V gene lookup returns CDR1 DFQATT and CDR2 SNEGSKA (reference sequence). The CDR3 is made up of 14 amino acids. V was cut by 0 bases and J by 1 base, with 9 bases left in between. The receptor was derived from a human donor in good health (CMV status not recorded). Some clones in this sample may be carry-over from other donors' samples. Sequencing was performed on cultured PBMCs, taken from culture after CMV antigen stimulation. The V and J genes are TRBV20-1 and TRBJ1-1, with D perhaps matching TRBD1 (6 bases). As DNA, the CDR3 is TGCAGTGCTAGAGACTGGACAGAGAACACTGAAGCTTTCTTT. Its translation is CSARDWTENTEAFF.